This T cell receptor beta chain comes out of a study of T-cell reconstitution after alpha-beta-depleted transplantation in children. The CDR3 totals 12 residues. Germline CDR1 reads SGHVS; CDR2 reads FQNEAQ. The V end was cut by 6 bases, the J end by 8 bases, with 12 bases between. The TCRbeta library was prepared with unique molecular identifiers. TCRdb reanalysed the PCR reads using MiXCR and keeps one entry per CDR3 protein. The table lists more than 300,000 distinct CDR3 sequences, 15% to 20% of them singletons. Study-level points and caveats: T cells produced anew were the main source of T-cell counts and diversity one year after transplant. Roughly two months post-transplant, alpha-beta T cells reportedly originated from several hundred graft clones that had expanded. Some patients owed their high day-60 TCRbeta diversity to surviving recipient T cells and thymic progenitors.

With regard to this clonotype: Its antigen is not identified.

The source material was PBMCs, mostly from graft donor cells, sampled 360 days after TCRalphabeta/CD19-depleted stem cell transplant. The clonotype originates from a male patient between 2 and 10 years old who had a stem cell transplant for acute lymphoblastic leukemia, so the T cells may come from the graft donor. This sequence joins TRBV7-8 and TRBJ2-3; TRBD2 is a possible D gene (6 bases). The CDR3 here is CASSYLATTQYF. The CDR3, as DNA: TGTGCCAGCAGTTATCTAGCGACTACGCAGTATTTT.